This T cell receptor beta chain was documented in a study of T-cell reconstitution after alpha-beta-depleted transplantation in children. Study results and limitations: After transplant, high TCRbeta diversity at day 60 in some patients arose from surviving recipient T cells and thymic progenitors. T cells produced anew were the main source of T-cell counts and diversity one year after transplant. Several hundred rapidly expanded clones from non-depleted graft cells reportedly supplied alpha-beta T cells about two months post-transplant.

As for this clonotype: Its antigen remains unidentified.

The CDR3 runs 15 residues. V was cut by 6 bases and J by 8 bases, with 22 bases left in between. Germline V gene data show CDR1 as MNHNS and CDR2 as SASEGT. For TCRbeta, the library was prepared with unique molecular identifiers. Via MiXCR, TCRdb re-called the PCR reads, giving one row per CDR3 protein. This table holds 500,000 to 650,000 distinct CDR3 sequences, about 10% found once. V is TRBV6-1 and J is TRBJ1-2; no definite D call. This specimen consisted of PBMCs, mostly from graft donor cells, obtained 180 days after TCRalphabeta/CD19-depleted stem cell transplant. This TCR derives from a female patient between 2 and 15 years old who had a stem cell transplant for aplastic anemia, so the T cells may come from the graft donor. The CDR3 is CASSLSLSLLGGYTF. In DNA, the CDR3 is TGTGCCAGCAGCCTTTCACTCAGTCTTTTGGGGGGCTACACCTTC.